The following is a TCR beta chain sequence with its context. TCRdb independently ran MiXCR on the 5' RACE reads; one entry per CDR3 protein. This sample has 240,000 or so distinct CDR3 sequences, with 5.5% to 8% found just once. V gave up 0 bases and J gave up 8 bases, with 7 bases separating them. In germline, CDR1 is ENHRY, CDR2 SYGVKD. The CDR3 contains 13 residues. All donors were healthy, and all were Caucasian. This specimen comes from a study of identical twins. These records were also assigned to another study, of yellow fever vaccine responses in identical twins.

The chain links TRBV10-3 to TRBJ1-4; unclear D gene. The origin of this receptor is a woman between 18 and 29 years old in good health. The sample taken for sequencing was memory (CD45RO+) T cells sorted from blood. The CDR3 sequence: CAISESVAEKLFF. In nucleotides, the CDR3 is TGTGCCATCAGTGAGTCGGTCGCCGAAAAACTGTTTTTT.